A selection of T cell receptor beta chains follows, all from one sample in a study of blood T cell repertoires in COVID-19. Method: immunoSEQ multiplex PCR; TCRdb's copy keeps in-frame clones and lacks some. The table includes 200,000 to 250,000 clones, more than 80% detected once. The specimen sequenced was peripheral blood. The receptor source for this set is a woman of 80 years or more with COVID-19, enrolled during active disease. CDR3s leave out the opening cysteine and the closing phenylalanine or tryptophan.

v_gene	j_gene	CDR3aa
TRBV4-2	TRBJ1-2	ASSQDQVANYGYT
TRBV5-1	TRBJ2-7	ASSLEGLDEQY
TRBV7-3	TRBJ1-2	ASSSTGFSGYT
TRBV28	TRBJ1-6	ASMGARSYNSPLH
TRBV6-5	TRBJ2-5	ASDEQGGGETQY
TRBV5-1	TRBJ2-7	ASSFWGQASEQY
TRBV27	TRBJ2-1	ASRPGTSLGEQF
TRBV18	TRBJ1-1	ASSPQTGGNTEAF
TRBV24-1	TRBJ2-1	ATSDPAGTGRMNEQF
TRBV9	TRBJ1-1	ASSVGSGLTEAF
TRBV7-9	TRBJ1-1	ASSSGWQGGEAF
TRBV2	TRBJ1-1	ASSPPGQGKGSEAF
TRBV28	TRBJ2-7	ASRPGQSYEQY
TRBV5-1	TRBJ2-5	ASNGGQGQQETQY
TRBV29-1	TRBJ1-2	SVEGPTPGVVGYT
TRBV6-5	TRBJ2-7	ASSPSTGQAYEQY
TRBV6-6	TRBJ2-1	ASTLPRGSYNEQF
TRBV5-4	TRBJ2-7	ASSLDAGSYEQY
TRBV5-1	TRBJ2-1	ASSLIGHTANEQF
TRBV2	TRBJ2-7	ASKLSGAEQY
TRBV24-1	TRBJ2-1	ATSDSGLAGVRYNEQF
TRBV5-6	TRBJ2-3	ASSRWQGDTQY
TRBV3-1/TRBV3-2	TRBJ2-2	ASRTRGTNAGELF
TRBV14	TRBJ1-2	ASSQELGGAGYT
TRBV28	TRBJ2-1	ASSLSPNEQF
TRBV7-6	TRBJ2-2	ASSFGSAGSANTGELF
TRBV28	TRBJ1-1	ASSPGQGGTEAF
TRBV5-8	TRBJ1-2	ASSLGSYRVRGGYT
TRBV6-5	TRBJ1-6	ASSKRTGTSPLH
TRBV5-4	TRBJ2-7	ASSFGGTSGIYEQY
TRBV3-1/TRBV3-2	TRBJ2-6	ASSPGLAGSGANVLT
TRBV3-1/TRBV3-2	TRBJ1-4	ASSPGVGKLF
TRBV6-1	TRBJ2-7	ASSQAPQGLYEQY
TRBV7-2	TRBJ1-3	ASSFFRSGNTIY
TRBV25-1	TRBJ2-2	ASSPTSGSSGELF
TRBV9	TRBJ2-5	ASSAAGTNQETQY
TRBV2	TRBJ1-2	ASSMIGQGDYGYT
TRBV5-5	TRBJ2-4	ASSPREPSAKNIQY
TRBV7-9	TRBJ2-1	ASSPRGQGVVEQF
TRBV20-1	TRBJ2-1	SATDRDRGYNEQF
TRBV18	TRBJ2-3	ASSPDPYTDTQY
TRBV7-9	TRBJ2-7	ASSLTGTYSYEQY
TRBV3-1/TRBV3-2	TRBJ1-5	ASSPGHNQPQH
TRBV5-1	TRBJ1-1	ASSLAQGRGTEAF
TRBV5-1	TRBJ2-5	ASSLVGGTQY
TRBV13	TRBJ2-1	ASRLRGGYNEQF
TRBV5-6	TRBJ2-7	ASRREELSYEQY
TRBV9	TRBJ2-3	ASSLHPIGDTQY
TRBV3-1/TRBV3-2	TRBJ1-1	ASSRGQGRGTEAF
TRBV2	TRBJ1-2	ASWRMGLRDYGYT
TRBV3-1/TRBV3-2	TRBJ2-5	ASSQEGLMTGGETQY
TRBV28	TRBJ1-1	ASSLGRENEAF
TRBV21-1	TRBJ2-3	ASSKGGTRGGTDTQY
TRBV6-5	TRBJ2-7	ASSTGTGGVYEQY